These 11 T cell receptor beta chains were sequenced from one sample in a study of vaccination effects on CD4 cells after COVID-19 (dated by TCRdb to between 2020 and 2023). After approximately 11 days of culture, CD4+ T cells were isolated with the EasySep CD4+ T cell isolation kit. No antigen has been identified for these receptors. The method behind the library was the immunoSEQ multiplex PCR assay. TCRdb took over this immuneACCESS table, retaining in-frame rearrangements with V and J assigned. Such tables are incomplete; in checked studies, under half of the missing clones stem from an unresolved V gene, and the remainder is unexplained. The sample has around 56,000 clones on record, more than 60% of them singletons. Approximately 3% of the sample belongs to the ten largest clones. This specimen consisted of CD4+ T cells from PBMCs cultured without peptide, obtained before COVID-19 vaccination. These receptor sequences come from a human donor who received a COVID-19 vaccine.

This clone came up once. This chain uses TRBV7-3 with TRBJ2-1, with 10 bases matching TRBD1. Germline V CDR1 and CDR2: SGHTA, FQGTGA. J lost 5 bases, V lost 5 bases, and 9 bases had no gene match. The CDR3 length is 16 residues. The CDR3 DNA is TGTGCCAGCAGCCCTGGGACAGGGGCTGCGGACAATGAGCAGTTCTTC. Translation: CASSPGTGAADNEQFF.

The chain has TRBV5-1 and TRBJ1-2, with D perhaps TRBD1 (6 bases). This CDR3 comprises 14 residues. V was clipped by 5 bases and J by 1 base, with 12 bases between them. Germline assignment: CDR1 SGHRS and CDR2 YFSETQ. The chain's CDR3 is CASSEGGNNYGYTF. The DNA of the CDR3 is TGCGCCAGCAGTGAAGGGGGGAATAACTATGGCTACACCTTC.

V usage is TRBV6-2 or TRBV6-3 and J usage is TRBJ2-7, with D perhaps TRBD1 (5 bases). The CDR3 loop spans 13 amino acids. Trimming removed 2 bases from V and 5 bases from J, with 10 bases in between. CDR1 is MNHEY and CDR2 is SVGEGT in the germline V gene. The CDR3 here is CASSYARENEQYV. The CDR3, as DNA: TGTGCCAGCAGTTACGCCAGGGAAAACGAGCAGTACGTC.

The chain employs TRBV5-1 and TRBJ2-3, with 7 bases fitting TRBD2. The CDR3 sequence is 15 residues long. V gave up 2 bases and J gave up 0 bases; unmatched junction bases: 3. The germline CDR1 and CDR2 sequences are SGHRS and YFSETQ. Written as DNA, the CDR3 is TGCGCCAGCAGCTTACCAGCGGGGAGCACAGATACGCAGTATTTT. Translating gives CASSLPAGSTDTQYF.

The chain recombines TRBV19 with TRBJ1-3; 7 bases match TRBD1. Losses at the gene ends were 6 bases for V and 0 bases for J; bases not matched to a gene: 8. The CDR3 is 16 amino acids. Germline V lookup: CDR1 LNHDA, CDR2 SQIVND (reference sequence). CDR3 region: CASRSLGQLSGNTIYF. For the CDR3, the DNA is TGTGCCAGTAGATCCCTGGGACAGCTCTCTGGAAACACCATATATTTT.

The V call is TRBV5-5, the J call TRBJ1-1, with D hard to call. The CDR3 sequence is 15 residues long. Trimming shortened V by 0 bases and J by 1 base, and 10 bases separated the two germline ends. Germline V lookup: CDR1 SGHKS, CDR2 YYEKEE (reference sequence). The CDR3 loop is CASSLGNGRNTEAFF. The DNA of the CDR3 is TGTGCCAGCAGCTTGGGAAACGGTCGGAACACTGAAGCTTTCTTT. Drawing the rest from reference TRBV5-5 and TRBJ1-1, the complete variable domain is DAGVTQSPTHLIKTRGQQVTLRCSPISGHKSVSWYQQVLGQGPQFIFQYYEKEERGRGNFPDRFSARQFPNYSSELNVNALLLGDSALYLCASSLGNGRNTEAFFGQGTRLTVV.

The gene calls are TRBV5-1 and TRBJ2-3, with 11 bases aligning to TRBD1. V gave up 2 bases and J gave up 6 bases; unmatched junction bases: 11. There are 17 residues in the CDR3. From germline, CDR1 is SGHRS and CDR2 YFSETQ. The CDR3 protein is CASSFGPGQGVADTQYF. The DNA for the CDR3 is TGCGCCAGCAGCTTCGGCCCGGGACAGGGGGTTGCCGATACGCAGTATTTT.

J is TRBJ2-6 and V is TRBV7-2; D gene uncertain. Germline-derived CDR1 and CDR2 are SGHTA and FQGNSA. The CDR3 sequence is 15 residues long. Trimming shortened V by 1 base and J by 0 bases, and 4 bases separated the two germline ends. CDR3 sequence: CASSLVPSGANVLTF. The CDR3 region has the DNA TGTGCCAGCAGCTTAGTTCCCTCTGGGGCCAACGTCCTGACTTTC.

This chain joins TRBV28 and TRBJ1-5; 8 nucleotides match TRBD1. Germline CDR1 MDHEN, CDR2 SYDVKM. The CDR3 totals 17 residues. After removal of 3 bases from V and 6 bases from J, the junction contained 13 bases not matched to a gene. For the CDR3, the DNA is TGTGCCAGCAGTTTCGCCAGGGGGCGCGGGTTGGGTCAGCCCCAGCATTTT. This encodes CASSFARGRGLGQPQHF.

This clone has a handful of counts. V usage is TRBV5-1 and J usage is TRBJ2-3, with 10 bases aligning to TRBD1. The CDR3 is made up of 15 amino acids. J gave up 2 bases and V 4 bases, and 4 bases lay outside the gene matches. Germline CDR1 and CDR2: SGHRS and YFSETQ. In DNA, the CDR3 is TGCGCCAGCAGCCCGGGACAGGGGTACACAGATACGCAGTATTTT. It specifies CASSPGQGYTDTQYF. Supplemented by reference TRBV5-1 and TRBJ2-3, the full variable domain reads KAGVTQTPRYLIKTRGQQVTLSCSPISGHRSVSWYQQTPGQGLQFLFEYFSETQRNKGNFPGRFSGRQFSNSRSEMNVSTLELGDSALYLCASSPGQGYTDTQYFGPGTRLTVL.

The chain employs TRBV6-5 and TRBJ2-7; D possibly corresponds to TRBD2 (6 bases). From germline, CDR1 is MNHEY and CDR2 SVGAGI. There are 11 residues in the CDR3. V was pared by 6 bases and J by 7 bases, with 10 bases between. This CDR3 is CASSNAGEQYV. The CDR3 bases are TGTGCCAGCAGCAATGCGGGGGAGCAGTACGTC.